This T cell receptor beta chain emerged from a study of T cells in Graves' hyperthyroidism and ophthalmopathy (dated by TCRdb to about 2019). About the investigation overall: Peripheral blood samples were taken at the time of initial diagnosis, prior to any treatment. The study also compared thyroid tissue and blood T-cell repertoires from a handful of Graves' hyperthyroidism patients. To identify distinguishing TCR V-J signatures, a discovery cohort of around 100 patients was used, comprising 43 with Graves' ophthalmopathy and around 57 with stable Graves' hyperthyroidism. Once sampling was done, hyperthyroidism patients were given methimazole at a starting dose of 30 mg daily, whereas ophthalmopathy patients were given high-dose intravenous methylprednisolone. TCR Vbeta CDR3 sequencing of roughly 140 peripheral blood samples (fewer than 45 ophthalmopathy, some 75 hyperthyroidism and some 17 progressor patients) is reported in the paper. The 80 to 100 discovery patients were randomly divided into training and test sets at a 7:3 ratio. Prospective prediction of ophthalmopathy was tested in an independent validation cohort of some 20 hyperthyroidism patients and 15 to 17 patients who later progressed to ophthalmopathy.

TCR beta CDR3 regions were amplified from RNA transcripts. A first-round RT-PCR of the TCR CDR3 used the HTBI primer set with the Qiagen OneStep RT-PCR kit. Libraries were constructed in a second round of multiplex PCR, after which size selection and purification were carried out. Libraries were sequenced paired-end with 100 bp reads on an Illumina HiSeq2000. The study's processing was this. SOAPnuke was used to process the raw data, removing reads that contained adapters or uncalled bases, had a mean Phred below 15, or lacked an exact match to the constant primer or identifier. COPE v1.2.5 was used to merge the high-quality paired reads, and each unique nucleotide sequence was defined as a clonotype. Clonotypes were aligned to IMGT TRBV, TRBD and TRBJ reference segments using MiTCR v1.1. Only V-J combinations with frequency above 0.0001, covering about 99% of repertoires, were analysed. A TCS score was defined as the ratio of F50 (clonal expansion) to E x V (chaos), with BLOSUM62-based TCRdist applied between CDR3 peptides within each V-J. Welch's t-statistics and random forest reduced around 550 V-J features to roughly 13, which were used in a naive Bayes classifier (R e1071). TCRdb reprocessed the public reads (quality trimming at Q25 with fastp, clone calling with MiXCR) and kept in-frame beta chains. Rows with a matching CDR3 protein are joined into one entry that keeps the most common DNA and genes. These V and J calls originate from TCRdb's pipeline instead of the authors' own analysis. In this sample the table shows 250,000 to 350,000 distinct CDR3 sequences, roughly 22% of which occur a single time. Approximately 60% of the sample rests with the top ten.

The germline V gene (reference sequence) yields DFQATT for CDR1 and SNEGSKA for CDR2. V sheds 0 bases and J sheds 2 bases, leaving 10 bases between their ends. The cysteine opens and the phenylalanine closes a CDR3 of 14 amino acids. The read is trimmed to its CDR3 DNA, 42 bases read in frame from base 1. Ophthalmopathy patients had moderately to severely active disease, Clinical Activity Score of at least 3, NOSPECS grade of at least 4, and duration under 3 months. The study excluded patients with uncontrolled infections, other autoimmune diseases, pregnancy or lactation. Diagnoses were established on the basis of clinical symptoms, serum thyroxine and TRAb, thyroid ultrasound, and orbital computed tomography. PBMCs were separated from roughly 10 ml of fresh peripheral blood using Ficoll-Paque density gradient centrifugation. Trizol reagent was used to extract total RNA, and RNA quality was then checked on an Agilent 2100 Bioanalyzer.

Worth noting for this clonotype: The clone's antigen remains unknown. It has no much larger one-base neighbor in the sample; base qualities were not kept.

Broader findings and caveats from the paper: In validation, progression to ophthalmopathy was predicted by the model with around 71% sensitivity and 72% to 85% specificity, a median of around 6.5 months before onset. In cross-validation, a model built on a 13 V-J signature told ophthalmopathy apart from stable hyperthyroidism with 87.88% sensitivity and approximately 81% specificity, and in testing the same model reached 80%/75%. No statistical method was used to set the sample size in advance, and investigators knew the group allocation. Most expanded thyroid clonotypes (frequency above 0.001) were also detected in blood, a finding suggesting that blood repertoires may reflect thyroid immune responses.

The sequence is built from TRBV20-1 and TRBJ2-5; the D region possibly corresponds to TRBD1 (5 bases align). The source material was blood. The TCR originated in a man aged 25 to 40 with Graves' ophthalmopathy. The DNA is TGCAGTGCTAGAGATTGGGCAGGGCAAGAGACCCAGTACTTC. Its coded protein is CSARDWAGQETQYF.